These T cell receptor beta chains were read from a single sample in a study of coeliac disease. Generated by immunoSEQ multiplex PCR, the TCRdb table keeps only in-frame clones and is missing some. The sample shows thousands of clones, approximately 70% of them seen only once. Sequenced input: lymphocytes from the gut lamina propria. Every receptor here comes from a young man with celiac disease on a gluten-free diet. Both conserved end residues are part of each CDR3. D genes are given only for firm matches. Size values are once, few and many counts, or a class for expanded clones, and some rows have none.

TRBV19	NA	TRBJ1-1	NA	TGTGCCAGTAGTGTCCAGGGGAACCTTTACGCTGAAGCTTTCTTT	CASSVQGNLYAEAFF
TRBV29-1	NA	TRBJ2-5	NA	TGCAGCGTAATAGGGGATTTGAGAGAGACCCAGTACTTC	CSVIGDLRETQYF
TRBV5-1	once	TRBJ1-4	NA	TGCGCCAGCAGCTCCCAATACGGGGGAACTAATGAAAAACTGTTTTTT	CASSSQYGGTNEKLFF
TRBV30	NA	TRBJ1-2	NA	TGTGCCTGGAGCCCTAAAGGAGACAGCTTTCCGTCCCGCACCTTC	CAWSPKGDSFPSRTF
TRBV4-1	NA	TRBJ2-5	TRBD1	TGCGCCAGCAGCCGCGATACAGGGGAAGAGACCCAGTACTTC	CASSRDTGEETQYF
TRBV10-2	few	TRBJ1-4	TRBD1	TGCGCCAGCAGTCCCTCCCGGGACAGGGTGAGGGAAAAACTGTTTTTT	CASSPSRDRVREKLFF
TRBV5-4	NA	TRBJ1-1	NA	TGTGCCAGCAGCTTGAGAGGGGGCACTGAAGCTTTCTTT	CASSLRGGTEAFF
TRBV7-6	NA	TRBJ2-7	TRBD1	TGTGCCAGCAGCTTAAGGGACAGGGCATCAGAGCAGTACTTC	CASSLRDRASEQYF
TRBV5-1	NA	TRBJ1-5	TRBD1	TGCGCCAGCAGCTTGGGGGCAGGGGGACAGCCCCAGCATTTT	CASSLGAGGQPQHF
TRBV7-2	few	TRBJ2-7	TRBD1	TGTGCCAGCAGCTTACAGGACAGGTACGAGCAGTACTTC	CASSLQDRYEQYF